This TCR beta chain was recorded in a study of identical twins. Findings and caveats of the study: Out-of-frame alpha sequences common to twins exhibited an excess of low generation probability. For out-of-frame beta sequences, excess twin sharing was weaker. In monozygotic twins, models underestimated the sharing of out-of-frame TCR alpha.

With no exceptions, donors were healthy Caucasians. This clonotype appeared a few times. Its antigen is currently unknown. The CDR3 extends over 15 amino acids. V was clipped by 2 bases and J by 6 bases, with 16 bases between them. In germline, CDR1 is SEHNR, CDR2 FQNEAQ (reference sequence). A single record per CDR3 protein comes from TCRdb applying MiXCR to the 5' RACE reads. The sample consists of fewer than 550,000 distinct CDR3 sequences, over 12% of them appearing once. Another study also made use of these data, one on yellow fever vaccine responses in identical twins.

This receptor was obtained from a woman aged 18-29 years in good health. The sample taken for sequencing was CD4+ T cells sorted from blood. The V gene is TRBV7-9, the J gene TRBJ1-1; D is ambiguous. The CDR3 region is CASSLLEDLRAEAFF. The CDR3 DNA reads as TGTGCCAGCAGCTTATTGGAGGACCTGCGGGCTGAAGCTTTCTTT.